These T cell receptor beta chains were read from a single sample in a study of human T cells and chemical hapten exposure. Each CDR3 protein is one row after TCRdb ran MiXCR on the RACE reads. The table has roughly 81,000 distinct CDR3 sequences, about 8% seen once. The source was whole blood, collected in connection with sensitization to the hapten diphenylcyclopropenone (DPC). These receptor sequences come from a man aged 35 to 55 with alopecia areata. Some clones in this sample may be carry-over from other donors' samples. Each CDR3 is given with its conserved first and last residue. D genes are given only for firm matches. Some rows have no size entry. The others give once, few or many, or a class for an expanded clone.

clone_size: many
d_call: .
j_call: TRBJ1-6
v_call: TRBV4-2
cdr3_nt: TGTGCCAGCAGCCAAGAAGACTCGGGCTCCTATAATTCACCCCTCCACTTT
cdr3_aa: CASSQEDSGSYNSPLHF

clone_size: many
d_call: .
j_call: TRBJ2-5
v_call: TRBV14
cdr3_nt: TGTGCCAGCAGCCAAGATCCCCCGGGATTGGGGACCCAGTACTTC
cdr3_aa: CASSQDPPGLGTQYF

clone_size: few
d_call: TRBD1
j_call: TRBJ1-2
v_call: TRBV20-1
cdr3_nt: TGCAGTGCTAGACCCATGGCAGGGGGTATTTATGGCTACACCTTC
cdr3_aa: CSARPMAGGIYGYTF

clone_size: many
d_call: .
j_call: TRBJ2-2
v_call: TRBV5-1
cdr3_nt: TGCGCCAGCAGCTTGAATTCGAACACCGGGGAGCTGTTTTTT
cdr3_aa: CASSLNSNTGELFF

clone_size: few
d_call: .
j_call: TRBJ2-7
v_call: TRBV28
cdr3_nt: TGTGCCAGCAGTCCTCTCTCTTCGTGGGGTACCTACGAGCAGTACTTC
cdr3_aa: CASSPLSSWGTYEQYF

clone_size: many
d_call: .
j_call: TRBJ1-6
v_call: TRBV20-1
cdr3_nt: TGCAGTGCTAGAGAGGGGGGTTCTTATAATTCACCCCTCCACTTT
cdr3_aa: CSAREGGSYNSPLHF

clone_size: once
d_call: .
j_call: TRBJ1-2
v_call: TRBV7-8
cdr3_nt: TGTGCCAGCAGCCAATATTTAGGAGCGTCCTATGGCTACACCTTC
cdr3_aa: CASSQYLGASYGYTF

clone_size: few
d_call: TRBD2
j_call: TRBJ2-1
v_call: TRBV14
cdr3_nt: TGTGCCAGCAGCCAAGCTGCGGGGGTGGGATACAATGAGCAGTTCTTC
cdr3_aa: CASSQAAGVGYNEQFF

clone_size: .
d_call: TRBD2
j_call: TRBJ2-6
v_call: TRBV18
cdr3_nt: TGTGCCAGCTCACCGGGACTAGCGGGCCCCTCTGGGGCCAACGTCCTGACTTTC
cdr3_aa: CASSPGLAGPSGANVLTF

clone_size: many
d_call: .
j_call: TRBJ1-2
v_call: TRBV25-1
cdr3_nt: TGTGCCAGCAGTAGAGGGGACGGGGGGGGCTGGACCCACTATGGCTACACCTTC
cdr3_aa: CASSRGDGGGWTHYGYTF

clone_size: .
d_call: .
j_call: TRBJ2-6
v_call: TRBV29-1
cdr3_nt: TGCAGCGTTGGAACAGGTATCTCTGGGGCCAACGTCCTGACTTTC
cdr3_aa: CSVGTGISGANVLTF

clone_size: few
d_call: TRBD1
j_call: TRBJ1-3
v_call: TRBV3-1
cdr3_nt: TGTGCCAGCAGTCAAACAGGGGCTGGAAACACCATATATTTT
cdr3_aa: CASSQTGAGNTIYF